This TCR beta chain was sequenced in a study of blood T cell repertoires in COVID-19. Study-wide background: Samples came from the United States, Italy and Spain, spanning acute and convalescent COVID-19. PBMCs, B-cell-depleted T cells, or T cells were the source of the cDNA or gDNA that made up the material.

Authors' processing steps: Amplification with reference gene primers provided the estimates of nucleated cell counts. Only in-frame clones appear in the TCRdb table, and some are missing; sequencing was by immunoSEQ multiplex PCR. V and J calls plus clone size are reproduced from that table; the DNA served to infer D and trimming. The sample shows 150,000 to 200,000 clones, roughly nine tenths of them seen only once. Between the trimmed V and J ends, which lost 2 bases and 7 bases, there was a span of 12 bases. The CDR3 has 14 residues. The germline V gene has CDR1 MNHEY and CDR2 SVGEGT. The sequenced material came from peripheral blood. This sequence joins TRBV6-2 or TRBV6-3 and TRBJ1-5; D perhaps matches TRBD1 (5 bases). This TCR derives from a man in his 70s with active or convalescent COVID-19. CDR3 coding DNA: TGTGCCAGCAGTTACATCCCCGGGGGGCAGCCCCAGCATTTT. This codes for CASSYIPGGQPQHF.